The 2 T cell receptor beta chains listed next were all sequenced from one sample in a study of OX40 agonist ivuxolimab in advanced cancers. Clones were sequenced by immunoSEQ multiplex PCR, and TCRdb holds only the in-frame ones, with some missing. The sample has 94,000 or so clones; about 80% are singletons. The starting material was CD4+ or CD8+ T cells sorted from blood, obtained in a trial of the OX40 agonist ivuxolimab. The receptors were sampled from an adult with an advanced solid tumor such as melanoma, head and neck, liver or kidney cancer.

The genes are TRBV7-2 and TRBJ1-1, with no clear D. Germline CDR1 and CDR2: SGHTA and FQGNSA. The V gene lost 5 bases and the J gene lost 5 bases, with 12 bases spanning the gap. The CDR3 consists of 13 residues. CDR3 sequence reads: CASSPVWGTEAFF. The CDR3 nucleotides are TGTGCCAGCAGCCCGGTTTGGGGAACTGAAGCTTTCTTT.

The chain links TRBV19 to TRBJ2-1, with 7 bases aligning to TRBD1. In germline, CDR1 is LNHDA, CDR2 SQIVND (reference sequence). J was trimmed by 6 bases and V by 7 bases; bases with no gene match: 12. The length of the CDR3 is 15 residues. The CDR3 is CASKVEDRQTNEQFF. CDR3 sequence (DNA): TGTGCCAGTAAGGTAGAGGACAGGCAAACCAATGAGCAGTTCTTC.